This TCR beta chain emerged from a study of blood T cell repertoires in COVID-19. Study summary: The United States, Italy and Spain provided the acute and convalescent COVID-19 samples. From T cells, B-cell-depleted T cells, or PBMCs came the material, which was cDNA or gDNA.

In the source study's methods: Researchers report that nucleated cell counts were estimated from reference gene primer amplification. Using immunoSEQ multiplex PCR, the repertoire was profiled, and TCRdb retains in-frame clones only, with some absent. That table is the source of V, J and clone size, and D and trimming were worked out from the DNA. The sample lists tens of thousands of clones; about 86% were seen once. This clone was observed many times. The germline gives CDR1 SGHRS, CDR2 YFSETQ. The CDR3 is made up of 14 amino acids. The V and J ends lost 3 bases and 0 bases respectively, with 7 bases between them.

The origin of this receptor is a man between 65 and 79 years old with active COVID-19. The rearrangement links TRBV5-1 to TRBJ2-1; TRBD1 is a possible D gene (6 bases). Sequencing input: peripheral blood. CDR3 residues: CASSSDSSYNEQFF. Written as DNA, the CDR3 is TGCGCCAGCAGCTCGGACAGCTCCTACAATGAGCAGTTCTTC.